These T cell receptor beta chains were read from a single sample in a study of spatial heterogeneity in lung cancer. MiXCR, applied by TCRdb to the 5' RACE reads, yields one record per CDR3 protein. The table has 20,000 to 30,000 distinct CDR3 sequences, 5% to 6.5% seen once. The sequenced sample was PBMCs, obtained at follow-up. These TCRs come from a male donor with early-stage non-small cell lung cancer. Both conserved end residues are part of each CDR3. D genes are given only for firm matches. The size field is filled for only some rows; it gives once, few, many or a size class.

TRBJ2-7 | TRBD1 | TRBV6-2/TRBV6-3 | many | CASSYNRGRYEQYF | TGTGCCAGCAGCTACAACAGGGGTCGGTACGAGCAGTACTTC
TRBJ1-1 | - | TRBV9 | - | CASSTRMNTEAFF | TGTGCCAGCAGCACACGGATGAACACTGAAGCTTTCTTT
TRBJ2-2 | - | TRBV10-3 | few | CAILDQAWNTGELFF | TGTGCCATCCTGGACCAGGCCTGGAACACCGGGGAGCTGTTTTTT
TRBJ2-5 | TRBD1 | TRBV12-3/TRBV12-4 | medium-sized | CASSLSRGQVDLRETQYF | TGTGCCAGCAGTTTGTCCCGCGGACAGGTGGACCTACGAGAGACCCAGTACTTC
TRBJ2-4 | - | TRBV7-2 | many | CASKRAVAKNIQYF | TGTGCCTCTAAAAGGGCAGTAGCCAAAAACATTCAGTACTTC
TRBJ1-2 | - | TRBV11-2 | many | CASSSTRGQRGYGYTF | TGTGCCAGCAGCTCCACCCGGGGGCAACGGGGCTATGGCTACACCTTC
TRBJ1-1 | - | TRBV20-1 | few | CSARFQQNTEAFF | TGCAGTGCTAGATTCCAGCAAAACACTGAAGCTTTCTTT
TRBJ2-7 | - | TRBV18 | - | CASSPPGSPDVEQNF | TGTGCCAGCTCACCACCGGGCAGCCCGGATGTAGAGCAGAACTTC
TRBJ2-1 | TRBD2 | TRBV7-8 | many | CASSLFGSGRALNEQFF | TGTGCCAGCAGCTTATTCGGAAGCGGGAGGGCCCTCAATGAGCAGTTCTTC
TRBJ1-5 | - | TRBV19 | many | CASSRSGQHNQPQHF | TGTGCCAGTAGTAGATCCGGCCAACATAATCAGCCCCAGCATTTT
TRBJ2-7 | - | TRBV20-1 | many | CSVAGQSYEQYF | TGCAGTGTCGCGGGACAGAGCTACGAGCAGTACTTC
TRBJ2-3 | TRBD2 | TRBV15 | many | CATSSSGGTDTQYF | TGTGCCACCAGCTCTAGCGGGGGCACAGATACGCAGTATTTT
TRBJ1-2 | - | TRBV28 | many | CASRSPGGADYGYTF | TGTGCCAGCAGATCCCCGGGGGGGGCGGACTATGGCTACACCTTC
TRBJ1-4 | - | TRBV14 | many | CASSQVPGEKLFF | TGTGCCAGCAGCCAAGTTCCAGGAGAAAAACTGTTTTTT
TRBJ2-7 | - | TRBV5-1 | many | CASMAGSSSYEQYF | TGCGCCAGCATGGCGGGATCGAGCTCCTACGAGCAGTACTTC
TRBJ1-4 | - | TRBV12-3/TRBV12-4 | many | CASSQGFGSNEKLFF | TGTGCCAGCAGTCAAGGGTTCGGGTCTAATGAAAAACTGTTTTTT
TRBJ2-1 | - | TRBV20-1 | many | CSARLGGRQFF | TGCAGTGCTAGGCTCGGAGGGCGGCAGTTCTTC
TRBJ1-5 | TRBD1 | TRBV28 | many | CASSPRDRDDQPQHF | TGTGCCAGCAGTCCCCGGGACAGGGACGATCAGCCCCAGCATTTT
TRBJ2-7 | - | TRBV7-9 | many | CASSSYNGVEQYF | TGTGCCAGCAGCTCGTACAACGGGGTCGAGCAGTACTTC
TRBJ1-6 | - | TRBV27 | many | CASSRGVRTYNSPLHF | TGTGCCAGCAGTCGGGGGGTCAGGACCTATAATTCACCCCTCCACTTT
TRBJ2-1 | TRBD1 | TRBV29-1 | many | CSYGDRAIFNEQFF | TGCAGCTACGGGGACAGGGCAATTTTCAATGAGCAGTTCTTC
TRBJ1-1 | TRBD1 | TRBV20-1 | few | CSARDKGQGFAEAFF | TGCAGTGCTAGAGATAAGGGACAGGGGTTTGCTGAAGCTTTCTTT
TRBJ2-1 | - | TRBV18 | many | CASSPVTSYSYNEQFF | TGTGCCAGCTCCCCCGTAACTAGCTACTCCTACAATGAGCAGTTCTTC
TRBJ1-6 | TRBD1 | TRBV27 | many | CASSGPGQGKPLHF | TGTGCCAGCAGTGGACCGGGACAGGGAAAACCCCTCCACTTT
TRBJ1-2 | - | TRBV5-1 | many | CASSTDGQNGYTF | TGCGCCAGCAGCACGGATGGACAAAATGGCTACACCTTC
TRBJ2-3 | TRBD2 | TRBV12-3/TRBV12-4 | medium-sized | CASRLTASGTNTQYF | TGTGCCAGCAGATTAACGGCTAGCGGCACTAATACGCAGTATTTT
TRBJ2-3 | - | TRBV24-1 | - | CATSDLTSLDADTQYF | TGTGCCACCAGTGATTTAACTAGCTTGGACGCGGATACGCAGTATTTT
TRBJ1-4 | - | TRBV7-9 | many | CASSFGTSPTNEKLFF | TGTGCCAGCAGCTTCGGGACTAGCCCAACTAATGAAAAACTGTTTTTT
TRBJ1-2 | TRBD1 | TRBV5-1 | many | CASSPGTGGLGYTF | TGCGCCAGCAGCCCCGGGACAGGGGGCCTCGGCTACACCTTC
TRBJ2-1 | TRBD2 | TRBV24-1 | few | CATSDKAGVQYNEQFF | TGTGCCACCAGTGATAAGGCGGGAGTTCAATACAATGAGCAGTTCTTC
TRBJ2-7 | TRBD2 | TRBV3-1 | few | CASSQDLTSKVEQYF | TGTGCCAGCAGCCAAGACCTGACTAGCAAGGTCGAGCAGTACTTC
TRBJ1-5 | - | TRBV24-1 | - | CATSDAGTTSNQPQHF | TGTGCCACCAGTGATGCCGGGACAACAAGCAATCAGCCCCAGCATTTT
TRBJ2-7 | TRBD2 | TRBV18 | - | CASSPRGGEDEQYF | TGTGCCAGCTCACCACGCGGGGGAGAAGACGAGCAGTACTTC
TRBJ2-7 | TRBD1 | TRBV20-1 | many | CSAARGQGTYEQYF | TGCAGTGCCGCCAGGGGACAGGGAACCTACGAGCAGTACTTC
TRBJ2-1 | - | TRBV24-1 | many | CATSDQERGEQFF | TGTGCCACCAGTGATCAAGAGCGCGGTGAGCAGTTCTTC
TRBJ2-2 | - | TRBV6-1 | many | CASSEVGYGELFF | TGTGCCAGCAGTGAAGTCGGGTACGGGGAGCTGTTTTTT
TRBJ2-5 | - | TRBV23-1 | few | CASSHSDAPLWYQETQYF | TGCGCCAGCAGTCACTCCGACGCCCCCCTTTGGTACCAAGAGACCCAGTACTTC
TRBJ1-6 | - | TRBV27 | many | CASSSTSVEGHSPLHF | TGTGCCAGCAGTTCCACCTCAGTCGAGGGGCATTCACCCCTCCACTTT
TRBJ2-1 | TRBD1 | TRBV5-6 | many | CASRGTGVRWSF | TGTGCCAGCAGGGGGACAGGGGTCCGCTGGAGCTTC
TRBJ2-2 | - | TRBV2 | many | CASSERGADTGELFF | TGTGCCAGCAGTGAAAGGGGGGCGGACACCGGGGAGCTGTTTTTT
TRBJ1-1 | - | TRBV29-1 | many | CSALGVMGTEAFF | TGCAGCGCCTTAGGAGTAATGGGCACTGAAGCTTTCTTT
TRBJ2-1 | - | TRBV20-1 | many | CSAPKEGGSEQFF | TGCAGTGCTCCGAAAGAGGGGGGAAGTGAGCAGTTCTTC
TRBJ1-3 | - | TRBV18 | - | CASSPEGARGNTIYF | TGTGCCAGCTCACCGGAAGGGGCGCGAGGAAACACCATATATTTT
TRBJ2-7 | TRBD2 | TRBV20-1 | many | CSATPGGEQYF | TGCAGTGCCACCCCGGGGGGCGAGCAGTACTTC
TRBJ1-5 | - | TRBV7-2 | - | CASSLEGSRNQPQHF | TGTGCCAGCAGCTTAGAAGGCAGCCGCAATCAGCCCCAGCATTTT
TRBJ2-7 | TRBD2 | TRBV19 | many | CASSETSVGYEQYF | TGTGCCAGTAGTGAGACTAGCGTCGGCTACGAGCAGTACTTC
TRBJ1-1 | TRBD1 | TRBV7-8 | - | CASSSWDRGTEAFF | TGTGCCAGCAGCTCCTGGGACAGGGGCACTGAAGCTTTCTTT